The TCR beta chain described here comes from a study of blood T cell repertoires in COVID-19 (dated by TCRdb to the early 2020s). With respect to the entire study: Samples covering the acute and convalescent phases of COVID-19 were provided by collaborators in the United States, Italy and Spain. HLA class I and class II types, where available, came from metadata supplied by the sample provider rather than from assay-based typing. The samples were drawn from the first 160 participants of the ongoing ImmuneRACE study and from some 1,300 subjects provided by 6 global collaborators. The prospective study material was composed of cDNA or gDNA derived from T cells, B-cell-depleted T cells, or PBMCs. The sample metadata nearly always contained a de-identified subject ID, COVID-19 status, age in years and sex. Deeply sampled blood TCRbeta repertoires from subjects exposed to, actively infected with, or recovered from COVID-19 were included in the dataset. The repertoires were released in a freely available public database intended as a resource for research on the immune response to SARS-CoV-2. What the authors observed across the whole study: How much clinical and demographic metadata was included differed by source and by participant, and the metadata was provided uncurated.

TCRbeta CDR3 regions were amplified from genomic DNA using the immunoSEQ Assay, a bias-controlled multiplex PCR. The authors' pipeline ran thus. The number of nucleated cells in each sample was estimated by amplification of reference gene primers within the assay. Sequence reads were collapsed and filtered to measure the absolute abundance of every unique TCRbeta CDR3 rearrangement. For each sample, productive Simpson clonality was calculated by taking the square root of Simpson's diversity index across productive rearrangements. Not all clones reach the TCRdb copy of this immuneACCESS table, which keeps in-frame sequences only. Checked studies attribute under half of the gap to unresolved V genes and leave the rest unexplained. That table is the source of V, J and clone size, and D and trimming were worked out from the DNA. The sample includes 100,000 to 150,000 clones, with 75% to 90% observed a single time. The leading ten clones occupy about 3% of the sample.

Reading from cysteine to phenylalanine, the CDR3 counts 13 amino acids. CDR3 DNA is the only sequence kept; it has 39 bases, read in frame from the first base. V is cut by 1 base and J by 8 bases, and the space between the germline ends is 9 bases. From a lookup of the germline V gene, CDR1 and CDR2 are SGHNT and YENEEA. This clone was detected a few times. The antigen this receptor binds is unknown. No quality values exist for individual bases; no much larger clone is one base distant. One collaborating source in Seattle enrolled patients while the patients were actively infected and followed the patients over time throughout the course of disease. Whole blood was collected in K2EDTA tubes by collaborating institutions according to the institutions' own protocols. For TCRbeta analysis, collaborator samples were shipped as frozen whole blood, as isolated PBMCs, or as DNA extracted from either sample type.

The receptor's source is a woman aged 80 or older with COVID-19, enrolled during active disease. The chain employs TRBV11-3 and TRBJ2-1; a tentative D match to TRBD2 spans 6 bases. What was sequenced was peripheral blood. The nucleotides read TGTGCCAGCAGCTTAGGTGGGACTCATGAGCAGTTCTTC. It codes for CASSLGGTHEQFF. Extended through the reference TRBV11-3 and TRBJ2-1 proteins, this CDR3 yields the full variable domain: EAGVVQSPRYKIIEKKQPVAFWCNPISGHNTLYWYLQNLGQGPELLIRYENEEAVDDSQLPKDRFSAERLKGVDSTLKIQPAELGDSAVYLCASSLGGTHEQFFGPGTRLTVL.